This T cell receptor beta chain was sequenced during a study of regulatory T cells in long-lasting Graves disease. Study observations and caveats: Newly diagnosed disease favored TRBV20-1 and TRBJ2-1 over persistent disease.

The time point here: newly diagnosed GD, antithyroid drugs for less than 3 months. RNA extracted from PBMCs served as the sequencing template. The table lists this clonotype with a few counts. What it recognizes is unknown. HTBI primers from iRepertoire and Arm-PCR of CDR3 regions yielded the TCR beta libraries. TCRdb re-called the multiplex PCR reads with MiXCR, one entry per CDR3 protein. The sample records 530,000 or so distinct CDR3 sequences, less than 15% being singletons. The CDR3 runs to 13 residues. Germline CDR1 is MNHNS and CDR2 is SASEGT. These data also featured in a second study, about T cells in Graves' hyperthyroidism and ophthalmopathy.

This chain uses TRBV6-1 with TRBJ2-1; D is perhaps TRBD1 (6 bases). The sequence was obtained from a man in his thirties or forties with Graves disease. The sample was peripheral blood mononuclear cells (PBMCs), taken at new diagnosis, from a patient treated with antithyroid drugs. CDR3 DNA sequence: TGTATAGGGGGAACGGGGAACTACAATGAGCAGTTCTTC. The encoded protein is CIGGTGNYNEQFF.